Included here is one T cell receptor (beta chain) sequence, with context. This entry comes from a study of shared clonotypes between healthy human individuals. TCRdb's table, derived via immunoSEQ multiplex PCR, lists solely in-frame clones and lacks some. The top ten hold more than 0.55% of the sample, which has more than 900,000 clones, roughly 74% seen once. Germline loops: CDR1 MDHEN, CDR2 SYDVKM. Trimming took off 6 bases at V and 0 bases at J, with 9 bases between the two ends. The CDR3 has 14 residues. The chain has TRBV28 and TRBJ1-3, with D maybe TRBD1 (5 bases). The receptor comes from a man aged 18 to 29 in good health. Some clones in this sample may be carry-over from other donors' samples. The sequenced sample was memory CD4+ T cells from PBMCs. Subset indicated: CD45RA-negative fraction. The CDR3 sequence: CASSLQGSGNTIYF. CDR3 DNA: TGTGCCAGCAGCCTCCAGGGCTCTGGAAACACCATATATTTT.